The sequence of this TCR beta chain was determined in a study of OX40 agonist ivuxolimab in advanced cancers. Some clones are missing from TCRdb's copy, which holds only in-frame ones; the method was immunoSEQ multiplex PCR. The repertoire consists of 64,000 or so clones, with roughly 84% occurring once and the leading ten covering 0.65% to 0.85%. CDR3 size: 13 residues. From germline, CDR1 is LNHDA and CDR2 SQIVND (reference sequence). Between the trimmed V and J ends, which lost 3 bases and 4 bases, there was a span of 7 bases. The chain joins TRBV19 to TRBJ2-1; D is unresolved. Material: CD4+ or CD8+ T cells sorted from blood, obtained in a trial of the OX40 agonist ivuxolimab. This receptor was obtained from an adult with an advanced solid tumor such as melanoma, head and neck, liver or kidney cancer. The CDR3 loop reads CASSITRYNEQFF. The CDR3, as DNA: TGTGCCAGTAGTATTACACGATACAATGAGCAGTTCTTC.